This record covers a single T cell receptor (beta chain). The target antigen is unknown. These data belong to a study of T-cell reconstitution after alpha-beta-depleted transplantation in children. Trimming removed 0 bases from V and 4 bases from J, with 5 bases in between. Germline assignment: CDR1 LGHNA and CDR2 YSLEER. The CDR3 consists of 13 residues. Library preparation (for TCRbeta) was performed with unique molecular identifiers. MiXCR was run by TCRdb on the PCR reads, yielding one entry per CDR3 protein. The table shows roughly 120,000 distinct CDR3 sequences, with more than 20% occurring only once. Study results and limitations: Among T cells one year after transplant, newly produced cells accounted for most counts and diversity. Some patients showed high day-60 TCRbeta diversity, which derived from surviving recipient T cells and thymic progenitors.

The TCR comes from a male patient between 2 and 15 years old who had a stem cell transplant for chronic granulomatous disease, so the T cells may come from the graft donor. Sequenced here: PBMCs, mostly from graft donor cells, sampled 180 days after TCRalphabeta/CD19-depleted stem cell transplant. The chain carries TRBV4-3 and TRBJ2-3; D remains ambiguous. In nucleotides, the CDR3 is TGCGCCAGCAGCCAAGATTCCCCAGATACGCAGTATTTT. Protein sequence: CASSQDSPDTQYF.